This T cell receptor beta chain originates from a study of identical twins. General study findings and limits: The study found weaker excess twin sharing in beta out-of-frame sequences. Insertions ran lower in abundant cord blood beta clonotypes, though not in memory repertoires. A cross-sectional statistical analysis, not follow-up of the same donors, supported the conclusions.

With regard to this clonotype: The antigen remains undetermined.

TCRdb reanalysed the 5' RACE reads using MiXCR and keeps one entry per CDR3 protein. The sample shows around 240,000 distinct CDR3 sequences, 10% to 13% of them seen only once. The CDR3 runs 17 residues. Trimming took 2 bases from V and 0 from J, leaving 14 bases between them. Per germline, CDR1 SGHTA and CDR2 FQGNSA. All donors comprised healthy Caucasians. The chain couples TRBV7-2 to TRBJ2-1, with TRBD2 as a possible D gene (5 bases). This sequence originates from a man aged 45-65 years in good health. The sample comprised memory T cells sorted from blood. The chain's CDR3 is CASSLSGGFRSYNEQFF. The DNA of the CDR3 is TGTGCCAGCAGCTTATCCGGCGGGTTCCGCTCCTACAATGAGCAGTTCTTC. Supplemented by reference TRBV7-2 and TRBJ2-1, the full variable domain reads GAGVSQSPSNKVTEKGKDVELRCDPISGHTALYWYRQSLGQGLEFLIYFQGNSAPDKSGLPSDRFSAERTGGSVSTLTIQRTQQEDSAVYLCASSLSGGFRSYNEQFFGPGTRLTVL.